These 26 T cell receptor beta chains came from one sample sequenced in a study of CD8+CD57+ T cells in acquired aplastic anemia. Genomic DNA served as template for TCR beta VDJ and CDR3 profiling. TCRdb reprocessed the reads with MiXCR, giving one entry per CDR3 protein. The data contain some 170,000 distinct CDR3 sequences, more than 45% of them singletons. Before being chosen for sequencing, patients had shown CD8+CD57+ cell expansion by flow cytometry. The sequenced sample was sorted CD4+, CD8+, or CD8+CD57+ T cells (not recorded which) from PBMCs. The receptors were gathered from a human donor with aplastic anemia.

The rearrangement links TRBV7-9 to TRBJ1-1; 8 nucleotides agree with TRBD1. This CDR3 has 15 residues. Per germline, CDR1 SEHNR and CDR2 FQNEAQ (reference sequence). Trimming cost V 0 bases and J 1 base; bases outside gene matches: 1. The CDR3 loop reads CASSLAGTGNTEAFF. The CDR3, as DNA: TGTGCCAGCAGCTTAGCCGGGACAGGGAACACTGAAGCTTTCTTT.

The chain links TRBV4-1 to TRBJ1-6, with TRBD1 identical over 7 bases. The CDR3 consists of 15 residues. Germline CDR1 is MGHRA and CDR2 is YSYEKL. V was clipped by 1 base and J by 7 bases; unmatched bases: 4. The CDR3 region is CASSQGQGGNSPLHF. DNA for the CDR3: TGCGCCAGCAGCCAAGGACAGGGCGGAAATTCACCCCTCCACTTT.

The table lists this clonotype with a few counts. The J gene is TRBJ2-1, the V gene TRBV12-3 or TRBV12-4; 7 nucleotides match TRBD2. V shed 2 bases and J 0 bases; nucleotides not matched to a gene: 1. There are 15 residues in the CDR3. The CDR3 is CASSLSGTSYNEQFF. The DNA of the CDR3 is TGTGCCAGCAGTTTAAGCGGGACCTCCTACAATGAGCAGTTCTTC.

CDR3 loop: CASSLAGVTEQYF. CDR3 coding DNA: TGTGCCAGCAGCTTAGCCGGGGTTACCGAGCAGTACTTC. The chain recombines TRBV7-6 with TRBJ2-7, with D perhaps matching TRBD2 (5 bases). Trimming cost V 0 bases and J 6 bases, with 9 bases left between them. The CDR3 sequence is 13 residues long. Germline V gene lookup returns CDR1 SGHVS and CDR2 FNYEAQ.

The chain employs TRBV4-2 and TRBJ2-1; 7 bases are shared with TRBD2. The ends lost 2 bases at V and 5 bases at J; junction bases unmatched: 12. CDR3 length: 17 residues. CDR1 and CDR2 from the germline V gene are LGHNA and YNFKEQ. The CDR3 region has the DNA TGTGCCAGCAGCCAATATAGGACTAGTGGGGGAAACAATGAGCAGTTCTTC. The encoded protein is CASSQYRTSGGNNEQFF.

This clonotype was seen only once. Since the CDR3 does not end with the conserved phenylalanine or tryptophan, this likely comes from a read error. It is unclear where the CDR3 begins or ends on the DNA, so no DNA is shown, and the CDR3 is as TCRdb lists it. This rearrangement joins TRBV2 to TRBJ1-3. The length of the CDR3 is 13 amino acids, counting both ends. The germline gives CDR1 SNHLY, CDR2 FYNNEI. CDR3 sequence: CASSQESGNTTYL.

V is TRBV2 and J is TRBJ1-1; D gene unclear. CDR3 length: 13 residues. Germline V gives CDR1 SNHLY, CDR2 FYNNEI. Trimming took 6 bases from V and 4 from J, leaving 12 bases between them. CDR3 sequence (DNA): TGTGCCAGCAGCGGAGAGATGGTCACTGAAGCTTTCTTT. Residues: CASSGEMVTEAFF.

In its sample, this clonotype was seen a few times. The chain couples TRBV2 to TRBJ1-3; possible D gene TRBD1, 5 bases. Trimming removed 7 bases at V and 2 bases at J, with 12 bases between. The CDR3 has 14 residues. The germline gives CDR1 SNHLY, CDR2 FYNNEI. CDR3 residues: CASTRGRTGNTIYF. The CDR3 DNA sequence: TGTGCCAGCACCCGGGGACGGACTGGAAACACCATATATTTT.

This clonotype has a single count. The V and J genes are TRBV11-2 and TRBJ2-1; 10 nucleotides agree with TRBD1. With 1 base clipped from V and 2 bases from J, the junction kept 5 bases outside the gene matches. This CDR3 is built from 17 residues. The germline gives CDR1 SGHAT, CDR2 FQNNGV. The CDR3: CASSLVDRGRTYNEQFF. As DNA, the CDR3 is TGTGCCAGCAGCTTAGTAGACAGGGGGCGGACCTACAATGAGCAGTTCTTC.

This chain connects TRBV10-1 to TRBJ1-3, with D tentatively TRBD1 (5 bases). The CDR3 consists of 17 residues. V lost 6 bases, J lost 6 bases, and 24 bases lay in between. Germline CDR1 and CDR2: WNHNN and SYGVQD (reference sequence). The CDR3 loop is CASRKNTPGTDPNTIYF. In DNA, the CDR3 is TGCGCCAGCAGAAAAAACACACCCGGGACCGATCCAAACACCATATATTTT.

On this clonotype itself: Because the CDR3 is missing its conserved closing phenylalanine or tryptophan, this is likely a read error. The CDR3 DNA is TGTGCCAGCAGCGAGAGGGAGACAACTGAAGCTTTCGTT. The encoded protein is CASSERETTEAFV. This chain links TRBV2 with TRBJ1-1; no definite D call. This CDR3 has 13 amino acids. CDR1 is SNHLY, CDR2 FYNNEI, per germline. The ends were cut back, 6 bases at V and 5 bases at J, with 13 bases in the middle.

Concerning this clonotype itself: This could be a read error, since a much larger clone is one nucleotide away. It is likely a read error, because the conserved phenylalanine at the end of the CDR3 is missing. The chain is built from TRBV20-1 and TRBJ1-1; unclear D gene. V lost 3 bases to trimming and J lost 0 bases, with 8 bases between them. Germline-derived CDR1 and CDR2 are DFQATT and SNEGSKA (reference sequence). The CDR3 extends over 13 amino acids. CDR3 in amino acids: CSASRTVNTEAFL. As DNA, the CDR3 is TGCAGTGCTAGTAGGACGGTGAACACTGAAGCTTTCCTT.

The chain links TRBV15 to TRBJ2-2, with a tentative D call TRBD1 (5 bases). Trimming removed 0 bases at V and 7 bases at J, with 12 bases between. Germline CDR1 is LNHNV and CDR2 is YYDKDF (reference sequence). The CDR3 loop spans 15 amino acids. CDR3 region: CATSRDGAGFGELFF. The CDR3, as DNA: TGTGCCACCAGCAGAGATGGGGCAGGGTTCGGGGAGCTGTTTTTT. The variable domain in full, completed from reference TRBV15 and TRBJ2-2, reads DAMVIQNPRYQVTQFGKPVTLSCSQTLNHNVMYWYQQKSSQAPKLLFHYYDKDFNNEADTPDNFQSRRPNTSFCFLDIRSPGLGDTAMYLCATSRDGAGFGELFFGEGSRLTVL.

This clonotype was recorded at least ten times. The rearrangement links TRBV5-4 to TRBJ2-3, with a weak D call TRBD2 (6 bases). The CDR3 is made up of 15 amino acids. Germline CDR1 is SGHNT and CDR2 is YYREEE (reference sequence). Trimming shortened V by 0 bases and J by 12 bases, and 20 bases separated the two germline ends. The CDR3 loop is CASSLDVLAGTPQYF. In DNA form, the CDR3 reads TGTGCCAGCAGCTTGGATGTTCTTGCGGGGACCCCCCAGTATTTT.

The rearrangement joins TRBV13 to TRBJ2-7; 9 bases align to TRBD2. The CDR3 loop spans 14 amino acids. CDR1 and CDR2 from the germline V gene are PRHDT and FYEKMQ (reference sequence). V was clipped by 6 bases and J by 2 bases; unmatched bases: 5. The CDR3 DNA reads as TGTGCCAGCAGGAGGGGCGGGGGGGCCTACGAGCAGTACTTC. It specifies CASRRGGGAYEQYF.

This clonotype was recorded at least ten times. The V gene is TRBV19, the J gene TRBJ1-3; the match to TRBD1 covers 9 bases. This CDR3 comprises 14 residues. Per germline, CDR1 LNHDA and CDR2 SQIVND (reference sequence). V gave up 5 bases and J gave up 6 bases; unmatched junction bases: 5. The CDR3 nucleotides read TGTGCCAGTAGTGCGGGACAGGGTGTAAACACCATATATTTT. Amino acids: CASSAGQGVNTIYF.

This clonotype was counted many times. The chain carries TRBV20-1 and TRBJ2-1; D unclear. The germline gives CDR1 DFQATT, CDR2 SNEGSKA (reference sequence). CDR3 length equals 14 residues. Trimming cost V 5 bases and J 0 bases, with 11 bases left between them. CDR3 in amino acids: CSARHWRSYNEQFF. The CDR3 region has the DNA TGCAGTGCTCGACACTGGCGCTCCTACAATGAGCAGTTCTTC.

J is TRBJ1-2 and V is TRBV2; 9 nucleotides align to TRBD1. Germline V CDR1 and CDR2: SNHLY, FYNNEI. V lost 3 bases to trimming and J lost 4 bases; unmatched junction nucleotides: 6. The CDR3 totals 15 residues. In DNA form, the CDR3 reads TGTGCCAGCAGTGACGGGACAGGGAGGGTCTATGGCTACACCTTC. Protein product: CASSDGTGRVYGYTF.

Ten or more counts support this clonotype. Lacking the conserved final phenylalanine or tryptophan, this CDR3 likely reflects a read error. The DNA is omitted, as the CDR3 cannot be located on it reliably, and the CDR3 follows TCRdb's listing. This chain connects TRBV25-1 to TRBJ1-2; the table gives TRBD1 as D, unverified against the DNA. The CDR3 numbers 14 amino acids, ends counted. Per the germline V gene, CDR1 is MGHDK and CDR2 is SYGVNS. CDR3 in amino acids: CASRARETAQGLTS.

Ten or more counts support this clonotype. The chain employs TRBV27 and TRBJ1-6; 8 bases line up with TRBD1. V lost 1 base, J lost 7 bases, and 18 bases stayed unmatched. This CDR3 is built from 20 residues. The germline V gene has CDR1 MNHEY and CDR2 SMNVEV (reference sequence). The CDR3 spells CASSLYARKTGTGLNSPLHF. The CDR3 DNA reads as TGTGCCAGCAGTTTATATGCTCGGAAGACCGGGACAGGCTTAAATTCACCCCTCCACTTT.

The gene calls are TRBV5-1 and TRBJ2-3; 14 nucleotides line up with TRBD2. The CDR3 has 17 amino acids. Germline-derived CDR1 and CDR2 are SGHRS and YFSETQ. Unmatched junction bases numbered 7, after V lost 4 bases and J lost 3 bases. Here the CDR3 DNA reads TGCGCCAGCAGCCTGGGACTAGCGGGGGACCCTACAGATACGCAGTATTTT. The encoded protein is CASSLGLAGDPTDTQYF.

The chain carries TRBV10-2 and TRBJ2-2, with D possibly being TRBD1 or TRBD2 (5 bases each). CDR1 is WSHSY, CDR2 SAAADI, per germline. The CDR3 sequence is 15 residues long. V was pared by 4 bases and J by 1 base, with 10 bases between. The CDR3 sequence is CASSAGTKNTGELFF. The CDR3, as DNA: TGCGCCAGCAGTGCCGGGACCAAGAACACCGGGGAGCTGTTTTTT.

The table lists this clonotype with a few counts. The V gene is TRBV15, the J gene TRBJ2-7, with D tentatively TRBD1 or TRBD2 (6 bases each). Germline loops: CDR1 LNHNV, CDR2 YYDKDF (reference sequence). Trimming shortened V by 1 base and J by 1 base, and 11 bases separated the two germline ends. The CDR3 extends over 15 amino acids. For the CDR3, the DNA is TGTGCCACCAGCAGAGGGGGGGCAGGGTCCTACGAGCAGTACTTC. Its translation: CATSRGGAGSYEQYF.

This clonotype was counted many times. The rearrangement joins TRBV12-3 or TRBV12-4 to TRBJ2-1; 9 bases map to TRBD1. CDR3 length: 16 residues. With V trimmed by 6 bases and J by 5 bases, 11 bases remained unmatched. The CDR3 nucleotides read TGTGCCAGCAGGATGGGACAGGGCTGGAGGAACAATGAGCAGTTCTTC. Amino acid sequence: CASRMGQGWRNNEQFF.

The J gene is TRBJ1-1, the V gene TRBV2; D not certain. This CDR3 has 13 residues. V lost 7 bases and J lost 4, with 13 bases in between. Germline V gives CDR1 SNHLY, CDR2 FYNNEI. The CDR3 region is CASIWQEGTEAFF. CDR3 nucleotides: TGTGCCAGCATCTGGCAGGAGGGCACTGAAGCTTTCTTT.

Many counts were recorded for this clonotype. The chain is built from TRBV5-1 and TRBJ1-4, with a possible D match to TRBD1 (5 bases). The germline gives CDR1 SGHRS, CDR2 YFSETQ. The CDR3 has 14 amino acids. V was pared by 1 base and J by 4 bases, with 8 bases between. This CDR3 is CASSLMDNNEKLFF. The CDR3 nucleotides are TGCGCCAGCAGCTTGATGGACAATAATGAAAAACTGTTTTTT.